Below, 20 T cell receptor beta chains from the same sample are listed, as sequenced in a study of T cell repertoires in cytomegalovirus infection. Their cognate antigens are unknown. TCRdb re-called the reads with MiXCR, one entry per CDR3 protein. This sample has some 900,000 distinct CDR3 sequences; around a third occur once, and the top ten carry 9.5% to 15%. Specimen: cultured CD8+ T cells from PBMCs, collected from culture after CMV antigen stimulation. Receptor source: a human donor in good health (CMV status not recorded). Some clones in this sample may be carry-over from other donors' samples.

The V gene is TRBV27, the J gene TRBJ1-1; D possibly corresponds to TRBD1 (6 bases). V shed 6 bases and J shed 6 bases, with 17 bases lying between them. The germline V gene has CDR1 MNHEY and CDR2 SMNVEV (reference sequence). The CDR3 is 14 amino acids. CDR3 residues: CASRDGGGWSEAFF. The CDR3, as DNA: TGTGCCAGCAGGGACGGAGGGGGTTGGTCTGAAGCTTTCTTT.

The rearrangement links TRBV5-4 to TRBJ1-1; 7 bases line up with TRBD1. V lost 4 bases, J lost 0 bases, and 9 bases stayed unmatched. Germline assignment: CDR1 SGHNT and CDR2 YYREEE (reference sequence). The CDR3 contains 16 residues. In DNA, the CDR3 is TGTGCCAGCAGCCCCGGGACAGAACTAATGAACACTGAAGCTTTCTTT. Its protein is CASSPGTELMNTEAFF.

The gene calls are TRBV29-1 and TRBJ2-3; 8 bases fit TRBD2. Germline V CDR1 and CDR2: SQVTM, ANQGSEA. V lost 6 bases, J lost 1 base, and 18 bases stayed unmatched. There are 18 residues in the CDR3. CDR3 protein: CSVEKGRTSIGRTDTQYF. In nucleotides, the CDR3 is TGCAGCGTCGAGAAAGGCCGGACTAGCATCGGGCGCACAGATACGCAGTATTTT.

This clonotype was recorded a few times. DNA for the CDR3: TGTGCCAGCAGCTTTACTCCTCTAGCGGGGCCCCTAGATACGCAGTATTTT. The encoded protein is CASSFTPLAGPLDTQYF. The chain joins TRBV5-4 to TRBJ2-3, with 9 positions matching TRBD2. The CDR3 covers 17 residues. The junction had 12 bases not matched to a gene; V was cut back by 2 bases and J by 5 bases. Germline values: CDR1 SGHNT, CDR2 YYREEE (reference sequence).

The genes are TRBV2 and TRBJ2-1; D is unclear. Trimming took off 7 bases at V and 0 bases at J, with 13 bases between the two ends. The CDR3 sequence is 15 residues long. CDR1 is SNHLY and CDR2 is FYNNEI in the germline V gene. CDR3 in amino acids: CASTGVMSSYNEQFF. The CDR3 DNA reads TGTGCCAGCACAGGCGTAATGAGCTCCTACAATGAGCAGTTCTTC.

This rearrangement joins TRBV11-3 to TRBJ2-5; 7 nucleotides agree with TRBD2. The CDR3 runs to 14 residues. CDR1 is SGHNT and CDR2 is YENEEA in the germline V gene. The junction had 3 bases not matched to a gene; V was cut back by 3 bases and J by 2 bases. CDR3 loop: CASSLGLNQETQYF. CDR3 nucleotides: TGTGCCAGCAGCTTGGGACTAAATCAAGAGACCCAGTACTTC.

This chain links TRBV19 with TRBJ2-3; D gene uncertain. Germline CDR1 is LNHDA and CDR2 is SQIVND (reference sequence). V gave up 3 bases and J gave up 4 bases, with 8 bases separating them. This CDR3 is built from 13 residues. CDR3 coding DNA: TGTGCCAGTAGTATTAGCCCGGCAGATACGCAGTATTTT. It codes for CASSISPADTQYF. The whole variable domain, filled in from reference TRBV19 and TRBJ2-3, reads DGGITQSPKYLFRKEGQNVTLSCEQNLNHDAMYWYRQDPGQGLRLIYYSQIVNDFQKGDIAEGYSVSREKKESFPLTVTSAQKNPTAFYLCASSISPADTQYFGPGTRLTVL.

This rearrangement joins TRBV6-2 or TRBV6-3 to TRBJ1-5; D unresolved. The CDR3 is 14 amino acids. CDR1 and CDR2 from the germline V gene are MNHEY and SVGEGT. V lost 6 bases, J lost 4 bases, and 13 bases lay in between. DNA of the CDR3: TGTGCCAGCAGCATGGAAGAAGGGAATCAGCCCCAGCATTTT. Its protein product is CASSMEEGNQPQHF.

This clonotype has more than one count but fewer than ten. The chain combines TRBV20-1 with TRBJ2-1; a weak D match, TRBD1 (6 bases). CDR1 is DFQATT and CDR2 is SNEGSKA in the germline V gene (reference sequence). The CDR3 totals 19 residues. The CDR3 here is CSAPRVGAPPYSSYNEQFF. CDR3 nucleotides: TGCAGCGCCCCAAGGGTGGGGGCTCCTCCCTACAGCTCCTACAATGAGCAGTTCTTC.

In regard to this clonotype: This CDR3 fails to terminate in the conserved phenylalanine or tryptophan, so it likely reflects a read error. The chain employs TRBV6-1 and TRBJ2-5; D remains ambiguous. Between the trimmed V and J ends, which lost 7 bases and 1 base, there was a span of 7 bases. The CDR3 has 12 amino acids. Germline lookup yields CDR1 MNHNS and CDR2 SASEGT. The CDR3: CASTSGQETQYS. As DNA, the CDR3 is TGTGCCAGCACCTCCGGCCAAGAGACCCAGTACTCC.

The table lists this clonotype with a few counts. The chain is built from TRBV5-8 and TRBJ1-6, with 8 bases matching TRBD1. CDR1 is SGHTS, CDR2 YDEGEE, per germline. CDR3 length equals 15 residues. With V trimmed by 5 bases and J by 10 bases, 11 bases remained unmatched. The CDR3 nucleotides are TGTGCCAGCAGTCCCGGACAGGGTTATTCCTCACCCCTCCACTTT. It specifies CASSPGQGYSSPLHF.

The chain employs TRBV9 and TRBJ2-1; the D gene is possibly TRBD2 (6 bases). There are 13 residues in the CDR3. The V end was cut by 0 bases, the J end by 9 bases, with 10 bases between. Looked up from germline, CDR1 is SGDLS and CDR2 is YYNGEE. CDR3 region: CASSVAGESEQFF. The CDR3 region has the DNA TGTGCCAGCAGCGTAGCGGGGGAGAGTGAGCAGTTCTTC.

This clonotype turned up a few times. The CDR3 DNA reads as TGTGCCAGCAGCTTAGAAGCCAGGGGGGCCTACAATGAGCAGTTCTTC. Amino acids: CASSLEARGAYNEQFF. The rearrangement links TRBV7-8 to TRBJ2-1, with D perhaps TRBD1 (7 bases). Germline CDR1 and CDR2: SGHVS and FQNEAQ. The germline V and J ends were trimmed by 1 base and 2 bases, with 12 bases remaining between them. This CDR3 comprises 16 residues. The full variable domain, rest sourced from reference TRBV7-8 and TRBJ2-1, is GAGVSQSPRYKVAKRGQDVALRCDPISGHVSLFWYQQALGQGPEFLTYFQNEAQLDKSGLPSDRFFAERPEGSVSTLKIQRTQQEDSAVYLCASSLEARGAYNEQFFGPGTRLTVL.

The DNA of the CDR3 is TGTGCCAGCAGCTTAGCATTAGGTGCGGGAGACGGTAATTCACCCCTCCACTTT. It yields the protein CASSLALGAGDGNSPLHF. The chain combines TRBV7-9 with TRBJ1-6; D not certain. Between the trimmed V and J ends, which lost 0 bases and 6 bases, there was a span of 18 bases. This CDR3 comprises 18 residues. In germline, CDR1 is SEHNR, CDR2 FQNEAQ (reference sequence).

This rearrangement joins TRBV13 to TRBJ1-4; D may be TRBD1 (6 bases). The CDR3 is 16 residues long. Germline V lookup: CDR1 PRHDT, CDR2 FYEKMQ (reference sequence). Trimming stripped 5 bases from V and 0 bases from J, with 13 bases between. Here the CDR3 reads CASSPGTLATNEKLFF. CDR3 sequence (DNA): TGTGCCAGCAGCCCCGGGACATTGGCAACTAATGAAAAACTGTTTTTT.

Only a few counts were recorded for this clonotype. The V gene is TRBV27, the J gene TRBJ2-1; TRBD2 agrees at 8 bases. CDR1 is MNHEY and CDR2 is SMNVEV in the germline V gene (reference sequence). CDR3 length: 14 residues. J was trimmed by 7 bases and V by 4 bases; bases with no gene match: 6. CDR3 amino acids: CASSSRGGRNEQFF. CDR3 DNA sequence: TGTGCCAGCAGTTCTCGGGGGGGCCGTAATGAGCAGTTCTTC.

The rearrangement uses TRBV11-2 and TRBJ2-4; possibly TRBD2 for D (5 bases). The CDR3 extends over 15 amino acids. Germline CDR1 reads SGHAT; CDR2 reads FQNNGV. Trimming cost V 0 bases and J 7 bases, with 13 bases left between them. CDR3 DNA: TGTGCCAGCAGCTTAGATCAGCGGCGAATGAACATTCAGTACTTC. Protein: CASSLDQRRMNIQYF.

This clonotype appeared a few times. V usage is TRBV19 and J usage is TRBJ2-5; a possible D gene is TRBD1 (5 bases). This CDR3 is built from 14 residues. V lost 8 bases and J 5 bases, leaving 18 bases between the germline ends. The germline V gene encodes CDR1 LNHDA and CDR2 SQIVND (reference sequence). The CDR3 spells CASFSDAKGETQYF. The DNA for the CDR3 is TGTGCCAGTTTTTCGGACGCAAAGGGGGAGACCCAGTACTTC. The full variable domain, in which reference TRBV19 and TRBJ2-5 provide the parts outside the CDR3, is DGGITQSPKYLFRKEGQNVTLSCEQNLNHDAMYWYRQDPGQGLRLIYYSQIVNDFQKGDIAEGYSVSREKKESFPLTVTSAQKNPTAFYLCASFSDAKGETQYFGPGTRLLVL.

This clonotype occurred a few times. The rearrangement links TRBV12-3 or TRBV12-4 to TRBJ2-1; tentatively, D is TRBD2 (5 bases). The germline V and J ends were trimmed by 3 bases and 8 bases, with 11 bases remaining between them. The length of the CDR3 is 13 residues. The CDR3 bases are TGTGCCAGCAGTTTTCCTGGGCGGGATGAGCAGTTCTTC. This codes for CASSFPGRDEQFF.

The chain joins TRBV6-5 to TRBJ2-3; D remains ambiguous. Germline CDR1 reads MNHEY; CDR2 reads SVGAGI. The CDR3 loop spans 15 amino acids. V lost 5 bases and J 3 bases, leaving 15 bases between the germline ends. The CDR3 DNA reads TGTGCCAGCAGTACCCTTTTGAGGCGGACAGATACGCAGTATTTT. This sequence encodes CASSTLLRRTDTQYF.